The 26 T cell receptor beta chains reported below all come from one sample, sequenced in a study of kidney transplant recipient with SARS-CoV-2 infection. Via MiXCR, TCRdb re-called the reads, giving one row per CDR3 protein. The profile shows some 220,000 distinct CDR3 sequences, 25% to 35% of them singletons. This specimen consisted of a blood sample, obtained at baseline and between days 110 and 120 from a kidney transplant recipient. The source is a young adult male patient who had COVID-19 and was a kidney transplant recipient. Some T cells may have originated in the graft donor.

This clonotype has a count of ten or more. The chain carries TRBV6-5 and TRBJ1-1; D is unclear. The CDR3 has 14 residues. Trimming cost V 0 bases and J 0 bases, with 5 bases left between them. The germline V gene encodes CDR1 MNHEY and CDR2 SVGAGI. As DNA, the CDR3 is TGTGCCAGCAGTTACTCGAGGTTGAACACTGAAGCTTTCTTT. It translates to CASSYSRLNTEAFF.

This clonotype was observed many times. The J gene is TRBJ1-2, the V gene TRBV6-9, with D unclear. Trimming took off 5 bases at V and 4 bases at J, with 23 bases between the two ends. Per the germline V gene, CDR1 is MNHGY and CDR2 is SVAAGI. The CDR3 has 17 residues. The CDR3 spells CASSPGVPYGKTYGYTF. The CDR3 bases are TGTGCCAGCAGTCCCGGTGTGCCTTACGGAAAGACCTATGGCTACACCTTC.

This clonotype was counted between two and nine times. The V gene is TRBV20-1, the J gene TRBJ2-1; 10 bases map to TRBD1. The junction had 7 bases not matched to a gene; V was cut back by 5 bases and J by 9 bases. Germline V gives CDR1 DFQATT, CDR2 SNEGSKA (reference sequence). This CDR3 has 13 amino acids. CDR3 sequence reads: CSAPGTGDLEQFF. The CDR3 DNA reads TGCAGTGCTCCCGGGACAGGGGACCTTGAGCAGTTCTTC.

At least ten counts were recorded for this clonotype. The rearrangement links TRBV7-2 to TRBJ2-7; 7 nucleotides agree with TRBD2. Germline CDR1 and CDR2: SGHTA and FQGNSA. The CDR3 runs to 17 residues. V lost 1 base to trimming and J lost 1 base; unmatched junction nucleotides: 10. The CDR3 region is CASSLGWDTGGSYEQYF. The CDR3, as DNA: TGTGCCAGCAGCTTAGGATGGGATACGGGGGGTTCCTACGAGCAGTACTTC.

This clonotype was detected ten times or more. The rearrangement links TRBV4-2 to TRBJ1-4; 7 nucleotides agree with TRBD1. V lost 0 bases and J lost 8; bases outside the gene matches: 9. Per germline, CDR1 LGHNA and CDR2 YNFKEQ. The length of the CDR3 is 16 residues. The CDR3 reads CASSQDRDHRGEKLFF. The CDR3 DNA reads TGTGCCAGCAGCCAAGATAGGGACCACAGGGGCGAAAAACTGTTTTTT.

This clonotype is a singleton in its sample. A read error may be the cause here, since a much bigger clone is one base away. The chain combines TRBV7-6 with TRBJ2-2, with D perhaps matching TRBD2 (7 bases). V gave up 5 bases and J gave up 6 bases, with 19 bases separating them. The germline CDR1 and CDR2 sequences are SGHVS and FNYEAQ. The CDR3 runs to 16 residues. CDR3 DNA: TGTGCCAGCAGCCAAGATAGCGGGTCAGGGGCCGGGGAGCTGTTTTTT. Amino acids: CASSQDSGSGAGELFF.

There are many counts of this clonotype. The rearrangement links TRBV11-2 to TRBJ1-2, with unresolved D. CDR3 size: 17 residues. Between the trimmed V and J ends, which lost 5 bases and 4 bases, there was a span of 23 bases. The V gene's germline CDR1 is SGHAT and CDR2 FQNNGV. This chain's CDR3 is CASSGIETSRKTYGYTF. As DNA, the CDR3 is TGTGCCAGCAGCGGTATTGAAACAAGCAGAAAGACCTATGGCTACACCTTC.

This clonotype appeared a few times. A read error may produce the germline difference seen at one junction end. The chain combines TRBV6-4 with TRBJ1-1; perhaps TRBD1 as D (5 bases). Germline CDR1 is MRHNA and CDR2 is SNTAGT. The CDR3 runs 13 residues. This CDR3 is CAGSATVYTEAFF. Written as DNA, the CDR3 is TGTGCCGGCAGTGCGACAGTTTACACTGAAGCTTTCTTT.

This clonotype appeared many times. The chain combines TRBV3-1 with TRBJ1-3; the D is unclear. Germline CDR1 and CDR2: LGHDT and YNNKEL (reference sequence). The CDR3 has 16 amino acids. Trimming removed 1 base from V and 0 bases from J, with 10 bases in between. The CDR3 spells CASSQVGSFSGNTIYF. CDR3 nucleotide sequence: TGTGCCAGCAGCCAAGTGGGGTCCTTCTCTGGAAACACCATATATTTT.

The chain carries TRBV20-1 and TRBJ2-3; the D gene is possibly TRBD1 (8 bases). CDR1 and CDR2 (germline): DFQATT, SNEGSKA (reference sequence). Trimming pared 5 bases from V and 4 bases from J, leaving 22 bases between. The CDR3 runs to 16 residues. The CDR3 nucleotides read TGCAGTGCTCGGGGGGTAGGACAGGGAGAAGCAGATACGCAGTATTTT. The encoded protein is CSARGVGQGEADTQYF.

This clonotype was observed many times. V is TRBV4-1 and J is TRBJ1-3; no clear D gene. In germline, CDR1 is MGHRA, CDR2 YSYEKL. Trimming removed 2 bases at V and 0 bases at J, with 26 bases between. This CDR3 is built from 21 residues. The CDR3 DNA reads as TGCGCCAGCAGCCAATTTTTTATTTCACTACAGAAGGAAAACTCTGGAAACACCATATATTTT. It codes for CASSQFFISLQKENSGNTIYF.

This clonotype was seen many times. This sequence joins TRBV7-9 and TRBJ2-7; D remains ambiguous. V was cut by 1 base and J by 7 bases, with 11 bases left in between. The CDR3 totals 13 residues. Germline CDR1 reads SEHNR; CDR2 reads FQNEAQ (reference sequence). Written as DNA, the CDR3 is TGTGCCAGCAGCTTAGGGGCCCCCGGGGAGCAGTACTTC. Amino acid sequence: CASSLGAPGEQYF.

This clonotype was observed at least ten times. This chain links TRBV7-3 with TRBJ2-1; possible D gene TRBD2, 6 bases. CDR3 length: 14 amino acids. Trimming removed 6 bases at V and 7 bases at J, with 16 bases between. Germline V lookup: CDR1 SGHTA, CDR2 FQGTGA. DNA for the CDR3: TGTGCCAGCAGTGAGATTAACGGGGGAAATGAGCAGTTCTTC. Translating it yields CASSEINGGNEQFF. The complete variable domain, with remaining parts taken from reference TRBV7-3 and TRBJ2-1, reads GAGVSQTPSNKVTEKGKYVELRCDPISGHTALYWYRQSLGQGPEFLIYFQGTGAADDSGLPNDRFFAVRPEGSVSTLKIQRTERGDSAVYLCASSEINGGNEQFFGPGTRLTVL.

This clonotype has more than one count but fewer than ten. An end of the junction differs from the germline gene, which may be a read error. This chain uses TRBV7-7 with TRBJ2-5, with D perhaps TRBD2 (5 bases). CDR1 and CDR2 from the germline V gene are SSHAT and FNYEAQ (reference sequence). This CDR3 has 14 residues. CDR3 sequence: CASSLASGVKTQYF. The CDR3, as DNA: TGTGCTAGCAGCTTAGCGAGTGGCGTAAAGACCCAGTACTTC. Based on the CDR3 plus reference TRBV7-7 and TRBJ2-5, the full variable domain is GAGVSQSPRYKVTKRGQDVTLRCDPISSHATLYWYQQALGQGPEFLTYFNYEAQPDKSGLPSDRFSAERPEGSISTLTIQRTEQRDSAMYRCASSLASGVKTQYFGPGTRLLVL.

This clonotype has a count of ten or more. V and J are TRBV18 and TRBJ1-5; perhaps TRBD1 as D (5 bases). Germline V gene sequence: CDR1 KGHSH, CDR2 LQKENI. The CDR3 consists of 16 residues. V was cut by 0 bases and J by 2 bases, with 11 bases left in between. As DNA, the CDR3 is TGTGCCAGCTCACCACCGGGGGGTGACGGCAATCAGCCCCAGCATTTT. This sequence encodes CASSPPGGDGNQPQHF. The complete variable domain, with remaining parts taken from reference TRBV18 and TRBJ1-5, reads NAGVMQNPRHLVRRRGQEARLRCSPMKGHSHVYWYRQLPEEGLKFMVYLQKENIIDESGMPKERFSAEFPKEGPSILRIQQVVRGDSAAYFCASSPPGGDGNQPQHFGDGTRLSIL.

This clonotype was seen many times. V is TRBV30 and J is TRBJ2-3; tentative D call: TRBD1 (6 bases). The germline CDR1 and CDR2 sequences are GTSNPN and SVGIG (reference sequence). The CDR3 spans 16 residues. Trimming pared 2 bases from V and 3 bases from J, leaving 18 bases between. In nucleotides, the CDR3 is TGTGCCTGGAGTCGGGGTCACAGGGAATCGACAGATACGCAGTATTTT. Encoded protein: CAWSRGHRESTDTQYF.

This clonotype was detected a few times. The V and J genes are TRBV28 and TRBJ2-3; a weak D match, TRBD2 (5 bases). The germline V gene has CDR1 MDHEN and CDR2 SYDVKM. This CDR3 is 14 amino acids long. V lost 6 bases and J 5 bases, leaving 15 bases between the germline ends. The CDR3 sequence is CASRPDGVQDTQYF. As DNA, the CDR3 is TGTGCCAGCAGACCCGACGGGGTGCAAGATACGCAGTATTTT.

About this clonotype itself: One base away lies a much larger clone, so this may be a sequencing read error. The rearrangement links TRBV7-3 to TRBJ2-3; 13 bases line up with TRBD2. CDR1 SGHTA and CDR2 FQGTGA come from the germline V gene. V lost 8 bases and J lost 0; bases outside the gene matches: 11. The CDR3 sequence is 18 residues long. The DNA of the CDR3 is TGTGCCAGCGGCCGGACTAGCGGGAGAACCTCTAGCACAGATACGCAGTATTTT. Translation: CASGRTSGRTSSTDTQYF.

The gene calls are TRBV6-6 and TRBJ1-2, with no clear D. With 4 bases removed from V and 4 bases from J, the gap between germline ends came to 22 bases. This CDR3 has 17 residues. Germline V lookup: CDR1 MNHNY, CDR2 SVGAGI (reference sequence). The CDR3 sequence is CASSSCPGGRKTYGYTF. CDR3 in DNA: TGTGCCAGCAGTTCATGCCCAGGTGGGAGAAAGACCTATGGCTACACCTTC.

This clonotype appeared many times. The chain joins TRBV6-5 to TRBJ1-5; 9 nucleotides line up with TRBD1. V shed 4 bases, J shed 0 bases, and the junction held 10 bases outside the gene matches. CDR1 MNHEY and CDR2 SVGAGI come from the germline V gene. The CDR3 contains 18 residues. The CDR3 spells CASSSLGQGELSNQPQHF. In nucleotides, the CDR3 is TGTGCCAGCAGTTCTTTGGGACAGGGAGAACTTAGCAATCAGCCCCAGCATTTT.

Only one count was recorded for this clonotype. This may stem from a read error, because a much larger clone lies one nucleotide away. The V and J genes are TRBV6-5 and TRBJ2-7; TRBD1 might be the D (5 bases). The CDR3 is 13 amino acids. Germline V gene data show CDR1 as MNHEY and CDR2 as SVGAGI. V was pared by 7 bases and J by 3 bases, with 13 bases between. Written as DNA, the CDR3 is TGTGCCAGCAATGCGGCCAGGGACTACGAGCAGTACTTC. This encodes CASNAARDYEQYF.

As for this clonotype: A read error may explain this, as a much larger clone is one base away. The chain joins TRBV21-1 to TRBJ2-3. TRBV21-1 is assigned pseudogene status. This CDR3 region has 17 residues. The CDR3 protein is CASSDLLATVMQDTQYF. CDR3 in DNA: TGTGCCAGCAGCGACTTGTTAGCTACAGTCATGCAAGATACGCAGTATTTT.

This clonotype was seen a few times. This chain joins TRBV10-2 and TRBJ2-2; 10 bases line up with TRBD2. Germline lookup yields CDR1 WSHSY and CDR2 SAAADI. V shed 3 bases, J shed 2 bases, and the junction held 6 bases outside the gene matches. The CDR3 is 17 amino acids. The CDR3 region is CASSDGAGGLNTGELFF. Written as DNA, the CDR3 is TGCGCCAGCAGTGATGGAGCGGGAGGGTTAAACACCGGGGAGCTGTTTTTT.

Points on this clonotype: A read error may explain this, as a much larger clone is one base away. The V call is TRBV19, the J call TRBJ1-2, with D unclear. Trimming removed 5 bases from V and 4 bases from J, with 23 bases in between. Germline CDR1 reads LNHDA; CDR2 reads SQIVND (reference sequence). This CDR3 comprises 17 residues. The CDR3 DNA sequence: TGTGCCAGTAGTTTTAAAATGGCAAATCGAAAGACCTATGGCTACACCTTC. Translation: CASSFKMANRKTYGYTF.

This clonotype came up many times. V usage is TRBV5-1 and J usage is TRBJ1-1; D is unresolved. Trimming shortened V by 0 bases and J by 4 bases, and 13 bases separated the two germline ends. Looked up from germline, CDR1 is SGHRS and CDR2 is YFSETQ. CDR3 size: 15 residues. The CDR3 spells CASSLGLDYGTEAFF. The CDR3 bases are TGCGCCAGCAGCTTGGGGCTAGATTATGGCACTGAAGCTTTCTTT.

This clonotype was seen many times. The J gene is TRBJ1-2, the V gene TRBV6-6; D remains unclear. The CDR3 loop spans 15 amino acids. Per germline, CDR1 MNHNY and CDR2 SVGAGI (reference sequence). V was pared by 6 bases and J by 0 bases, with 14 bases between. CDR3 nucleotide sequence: TGTGCCAGCAGCTCTACACGTTCAGCTAACTATGGCTACACCTTC. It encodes CASSSTRSANYGYTF.